A single TCR beta chain is shown here with its context. This sample is drawn from a study of cytomegalovirus exposure and HLA in healthy donors. This CDR3 has 15 residues. V lost 7 bases and J lost 3; bases outside the gene matches: 5. Germline loops: CDR1 MNHEY, CDR2 SVGAGI. Use of 60 Vbeta and 13 Jbeta primers characterized the PCR. The method was immunoSEQ multiplex PCR; TCRdb's version includes in-frame clones alone and lacks a portion of them. Of 150,000 or so clones listed, approximately 80% were seen once; the top ten hold 8.5%. Sequencing was carried out using PBMCs. This sequence originates from a male donor in good health and CMV-seropositive. The chain couples TRBV6-5 to TRBJ1-5, with 11 bases fitting TRBD1. For the CDR3, the DNA is TGTGCCAGCAAGAAGGGACAGGGGGACAATCAGCCCCAGCATTTT. Its translation: CASKKGQGDNQPQHF.